This TCR beta chain is from a study of patients and donors after allogeneic stem cell transplantation. TCRdb processed the RT-PCR reads anew with MiXCR; each CDR3 protein has one entry. The repertoire includes about 230,000 distinct CDR3 sequences, approximately 14% of them detected once, and 9.5% to 13% sits in the top ten. This receptor was identified in a human donor who was either an allogeneic HSCT recipient or a stem cell or donor lymphocyte infusion donor (not recorded which). It is not recorded whose cells these are; they may come from a transplant donor. Sample: blood, either unsorted or a sorted T cell fraction (not recorded which).

The CDR3, as DNA: TGTGCCAGCAGCCAAGAGGGACTAGCGGGGAGGGTGGATACGCAGTATTTT. Translating gives CASSQEGLAGRVDTQYF. The chain recombines TRBV3-1 with TRBJ2-3, with TRBD2 identical over 13 bases. Germline assignment: CDR1 LGHDT and CDR2 YNNKEL (reference sequence). V lost 0 bases to trimming and J lost 6 bases; unmatched junction nucleotides: 6. The CDR3 extends over 17 amino acids.